This T cell receptor beta chain came from a study of human T cells and chemical hapten exposure. The ends were cut back, 2 bases at V and 8 bases at J, with 16 bases in the middle. Germline V gene data show CDR1 as MGHRA and CDR2 as YSYEKL. The CDR3 sequence is 15 residues long. This clonotype appeared once. What it binds is unknown. TCRdb re-called the RACE reads through MiXCR, storing one row per CDR3 protein. This table holds 75,000 to 90,000 distinct CDR3 sequences, 12% found once. Sample time point: patch test 1, 2 weeks after DPC sensitization. Treatment indicated: therapeutic diphenylcyclopropenone sensitization with weekly scalp DPC. Findings and caveats of the study: DPC sensitization did not alter TCRs above 1 in 1000 frequency.

The sequence came from a woman aged 55-70 years with alopecia areata. Some clones in this sample may be carry-over from other donors' samples. Material: whole blood, obtained in connection with sensitization to the hapten diphenylcyclopropenone (DPC). The rearrangement links TRBV4-1 to TRBJ1-5, with a weak D call TRBD1 (6 bases). DNA of the CDR3: TGCGCCAGCAGCCAACAAGGGACATTGAATGAGCCCCAGCATTTT. Its protein product is CASSQQGTLNEPQHF.